These T cell receptor beta chains were read from a single sample in a study of blood T cell repertoires in COVID-19. Repertoires were generated with immunoSEQ multiplex PCR, while TCRdb's copy carries only in-frame clones and drops some. The sample carries under 200,000 clones, 65% to 80% recorded once. Sequences were obtained from PBMCs or T cells enriched from blood (not recorded which). These receptors were taken from a woman in her 70s in a cohort exposed to, infected with or recovered from COVID-19 (not recorded which). Both conserved end residues are part of each CDR3. The D gene is left open where the match is weak. Expanded clones get a size class; other rows say once, few or many, or leave the size out.

v_call,d_call,j_call,clone_size,cdr3_nt,cdr3_aa
TRBV10-3,TRBD1,TRBJ1-6,few,TGTGCCATCAGTGACTCACTGGACAGGGTAAGAGAAGGGAATAATTCACCCCTCCACTTT,CAISDSLDRVREGNNSPLHF
TRBV7-9,TRBD2,TRBJ2-1,-,TGTGCCAGCAGCCGGACTAGCAGATCCTACAATGAGCAGTTCTTC,CASSRTSRSYNEQFF
TRBV6-5,-,TRBJ1-5,-,TGTGCCAGCAGGGAGTCTCTTCGACAGCCCCAGCATTTT,CASRESLRQPQHF
TRBV7-8,-,TRBJ1-1,-,TGTGCCAGCAGCTTACTAATGAACACTGAAGCTTTCTTT,CASSLLMNTEAFF
TRBV7-8,-,TRBJ1-3,few,TGTGCCAGCAGCCCGACCGGACAGTTATGGGAAAACACCATATATTTT,CASSPTGQLWENTIYF
TRBV27,-,TRBJ2-5,-,TGTGCCAGCAGTTTCGCCGGGGGAAGGACCCAGTACTTC,CASSFAGGRTQYF
TRBV5-1,TRBD1,TRBJ1-2,-,TGCGCCAGCAGCTTCCGACAGGGTGATGGCTACACCTTC,CASSFRQGDGYTF
TRBV18,-,TRBJ2-7,once,TGTGCCAGCTCACCGGGTGGTAGTAGCGGCTACGAGCAGTACTTC,CASSPGGSSGYEQYF
TRBV7-3,-,TRBJ1-1,once,TGTGCCAGCAGCTTGGGCAGAAACACTGAAGCTTTCTTT,CASSLGRNTEAFF
TRBV28,TRBD2,TRBJ2-1,-,TGTGCCAGCAACAGCGGGGGGCGGGGCCACAATGAGCAGTTCTTC,CASNSGGRGHNEQFF
TRBV4-2,TRBD1,TRBJ1-2,-,TGTGCCAGCAGCCAAGAGCTGGGACAGGGGTATGGCTACACCTTC,CASSQELGQGYGYTF
TRBV24-1,-,TRBJ2-5,-,TGTGCCACCAGTGATATCAGGCAAGAGACCCAGTACTTC,CATSDIRQETQYF
TRBV30,TRBD2,TRBJ2-3,-,TGTGCCTGGACGGCCTTGAGCGGGAGGGCCAATACGCAGTATTTT,CAWTALSGRANTQYF
TRBV5-4,TRBD2,TRBJ2-2,-,TGTGCCAGCAGCTTTAGCGGGAGCACCGGGGAGCTGTTTTTT,CASSFSGSTGELFF
TRBV7-8,TRBD2,TRBJ2-3,-,TGTGCCAGCAGCTTAGTGGCGGGGGGACCAGATACGCAGTATTTT,CASSLVAGGPDTQYF
TRBV5-1,-,TRBJ1-2,-,TGCGCCAGCAGCTTGGACAGACCCTATGGCTACACCTTC,CASSLDRPYGYTF
TRBV18,TRBD2,TRBJ2-7,once,TGTGCCAGCTCACCTGCTAGCGGCTACGAGCAGTACTTC,CASSPASGYEQYF
TRBV7-9,-,TRBJ1-1,-,TGTGCCAGCAGCTTACCCTTGGGTTCGAGGACTGAAGCTTTCTTT,CASSLPLGSRTEAFF
TRBV9,TRBD1,TRBJ1-2,-,TGTGCCAGCAGCCCCCAAGCCGGGACAGGGAGGAACTATGGCTACACCTTC,CASSPQAGTGRNYGYTF
TRBV5-1,TRBD2,TRBJ2-3,once,TGCGCCAGCAGCGTTAGCGGGAGGGGCACAGATACGCAGTATTTT,CASSVSGRGTDTQYF
TRBV29-1,-,TRBJ1-3,-,TGCAGCGTTGAAGCTAGCAGGGGATCTGGAAACACCATATATTTT,CSVEASRGSGNTIYF
TRBV7-6,TRBD1,TRBJ2-5,-,TGTGCCAGCAGCCCGGGACAGGGGGCGAAGACCCAGTACTTC,CASSPGQGAKTQYF
TRBV28,-,TRBJ1-3,few,TGTGCCAGCATCGAGGCCCACGGGGAAAACACCATATATTTT,CASIEAHGENTIYF
TRBV18,TRBD1,TRBJ1-3,-,TGTGCCAGCTCACCCCCCAACAGACAGGGAAGAGGGATCTCTGGAAACACCATATATTTT,CASSPPNRQGRGISGNTIYF
TRBV18,-,TRBJ2-1,-,TGTGCCAGCTCACCACCCCTATTGGCGGAGTCCTACAATGAGCAGTTCTTC,CASSPPLLAESYNEQFF
TRBV28,TRBD2,TRBJ2-6,-,TGTGCCAGCAGTCCCGGGGGGGGGACTGGGGCCAACGTCCTGACTTTC,CASSPGGGTGANVLTF
TRBV27,-,TRBJ2-3,-,TGTGCCAGCATGCCTACAGGGAGCACAGATACGCAGTATTTT,CASMPTGSTDTQYF
TRBV7-8,TRBD1,TRBJ2-7,-,TGTGCCAGCAGCTCCCGGACAGGACTCTCCTACGAGCAGTACTTC,CASSSRTGLSYEQYF
TRBV20-1,TRBD1,TRBJ1-2,-,TGCAGTGCTAGTACCGGGACAGTCTATGGCTACACCTTC,CSASTGTVYGYTF
TRBV27,TRBD2,TRBJ2-7,-,TGTGCCAGCAGTTTATTACCCGGGAGGAACCTCTACGAGCAGTACTTC,CASSLLPGRNLYEQYF
TRBV28,-,TRBJ2-7,-,TGTGCCAGCAGTTTACAGGCAGGGTACTCCTACGAGCAGTACTTC,CASSLQAGYSYEQYF
TRBV6-5,TRBD1,TRBJ1-6,once,TGTGCCAGCAGTTACGACAGGGCAAATTCACCCCTCCACTTT,CASSYDRANSPLHF
TRBV5-1,-,TRBJ2-7,-,TGCGCCAGCAGTCCCCGGCCCCAGGGAACCTCCTACGAGCAGTACTTC,CASSPRPQGTSYEQYF
TRBV5-1,TRBD2,TRBJ2-2,-,TGCGCCTCTAAAGGGCTAGCGGGAGTCCGTGGGGAGCTGTTTTTT,CASKGLAGVRGELFF
TRBV7-3,TRBD1,TRBJ2-2,-,TGTGCCAGCAGCTCACCCGGGACAGGAATTACCGGGGAGCTGTTTTTT,CASSSPGTGITGELFF
TRBV29-1,-,TRBJ2-1,-,TGCAGCGCCGTTAGTGACAATGAGCAGTTCTTC,CSAVSDNEQFF
TRBV7-2,TRBD2,TRBJ2-7,-,TGTGCCAGCAGCCCAACTAGCGGGAACTACGAGCAGTACTTC,CASSPTSGNYEQYF